These T cell receptor beta chains were read from a single sample in a study of blood T cells in healthy people across ages. TCRdb re-analysed the 5' RACE reads in MiXCR, keeping a single row per CDR3 protein. The sample holds hundreds of thousands of distinct CDR3 sequences, 29% seen once. Sequencing was done on a sample of blood. The origin of the receptors is a woman older than 75 in good health. CDR3s include the opening cysteine and the closing phenylalanine or tryptophan. D genes are given only for firm matches. Not all rows give a size; the values are once, few, many and, for expanded clones, a class.

j_call	clone_size	v_call	d_call	cdr3_nt	cdr3_aa
TRBJ2-5	NA	TRBV28	NA	TGTGCCAGCCGGAGGAGAGAGACCCAGTACTTC	CASRRRETQYF
TRBJ1-2	NA	TRBV11-2	TRBD1	TGTGCCAGCAGCCCCGACAGGGGGAAAGGTGGCTACACCTTC	CASSPDRGKGGYTF
TRBJ2-4	NA	TRBV19	NA	TGTGCCACCTCTGATGGACCAGGCGGTATTCAGTACTTC	CATSDGPGGIQYF
TRBJ2-5	NA	TRBV5-1	TRBD1	TGCGCCAGCAGCTTGAGGCAGGGACAGAGCAATGAGCAGTACTTC	CASSLRQGQSNEQYF
TRBJ2-5	many	TRBV28	TRBD1	TGTGCCAGCAGTTCCGCCGGGACAGCGAAAGAGACCCAGTACTTC	CASSSAGTAKETQYF
TRBJ1-2	many	TRBV7-2	NA	TGTGCCAGCAGCTTAGAAATGACAGGAGGTGGCTACACCTTC	CASSLEMTGGGYTF
TRBJ1-1	NA	TRBV9	TRBD1	TGTGCCAGCAGCGCCCACAGGGGGGCGAACACTGAAGCTTTCTTT	CASSAHRGANTEAFF
TRBJ2-5	once	TRBV28	NA	TGTGCCTGCAGTTCGCCGACAGGGCCATATCGGGAGCAGTACTTC	CACSSPTGPYREQYF
TRBJ2-5	many	TRBV6-2/TRBV6-3	NA	TGTGCCAGCAGAGGATGGACAGAGTACCAAGAGACCCAGTACTTC	CASRGWTEYQETQYF
TRBJ1-2	many	TRBV20-1	NA	TGCAGTGCTCGGGTACATACAAACTATGGCTACACCTTC	CSARVHTNYGYTF
TRBJ1-2	NA	TRBV7-9	NA	TGTGCCAGCAGCTCAAATAACCCCGAGGCAGCGAATGGCTACACCTTC	CASSSNNPEAANGYTF
TRBJ2-3	NA	TRBV7-8	NA	TGTGCCAGCACCCCAGGTTCCGGGAACACAGATACGCAGTATTTT	CASTPGSGNTDTQYF
TRBJ2-7	many	TRBV4-2	NA	TGTGCCAGCAGCCAAGAAAGCTCCTACGAGCAGTACTTC	CASSQESSYEQYF
TRBJ2-1	many	TRBV7-7	NA	TGTGCCAGCAGCGAACGATCCGGGGTAAGCTCCTACAATGAGCAGTTCTTC	CASSERSGVSSYNEQFF
TRBJ2-5	many	TRBV20-1	NA	TGCAGTGCTAGTGTTTTTGCCGAGACCCAGTACTTC	CSASVFAETQYF
TRBJ2-1	NA	TRBV7-6	NA	TGTGCCAGCAGCTTACGAGGGAGGGGGAGTGAGCAGTTCTTC	CASSLRGRGSEQFF
TRBJ2-1	NA	TRBV3-1	TRBD1	TGTGCCAGCACCTCAGGGGGCCTCTACAATAAGCAGTTCTTC	CASTSGGLYNKQFF
TRBJ2-2	NA	TRBV5-1	NA	TGCGCCAGCAGCTTGGAAGGGGCCCCCACCGGGGAGCTGTTTTTT	CASSLEGAPTGELFF
TRBJ2-5	many	TRBV29-1	NA	TGCAGCGTTGATACTCAACGGGAGACCCAGTACTTC	CSVDTQRETQYF
TRBJ2-1	NA	TRBV7-3	TRBD2	TGTGCCAGCAGCTCCCCGGGGGGTACAAATGAGCAGTTCTTC	CASSSPGGTNEQFF
TRBJ2-1	NA	TRBV5-1	NA	TGCGCCAGCGCAGATTACAATGAGCAGTTCTTC	CASADYNEQFF
TRBJ1-2	NA	TRBV3-1	NA	TGTGCCAGCAGCCGAGGACCGAACGCTAACTATGGCTACACCTTC	CASSRGPNANYGYTF
TRBJ1-5	many	TRBV4-2	NA	TGTGCCAGCAGCCAAGATCGTGGGGGGGCCCAGCATTTT	CASSQDRGGAQHF
TRBJ1-2	few	TRBV12-3/TRBV12-4	NA	TGTGCCAGCAGTTACGGCCCCAGGAGCGGCGGCTACACCTTC	CASSYGPRSGGYTF
TRBJ2-1	NA	TRBV28	TRBD2	TGTGCCAGCAGTTCGGTCAGCGGGGGTCAATCCTACAATGAGCAGTTCTTC	CASSSVSGGQSYNEQFF
TRBJ2-1	many	TRBV5-1	NA	TGCGCCAGCAGCTTGGCCCTTGGGATATTAGTCTCCGATGAGCAGTTCTTC	CASSLALGILVSDEQFF
TRBJ2-3	NA	TRBV7-2	TRBD2	TGTGCCAGCAGCTATCTAGCGGGAGCAGATACGCAGTATTTT	CASSYLAGADTQYF
TRBJ2-1	many	TRBV7-2	TRBD1	TGTGCCAGCAGCGTCGGGACAGGGGGCCCTCTTGAGCAGTTCTTC	CASSVGTGGPLEQFF
TRBJ1-4	NA	TRBV5-1	TRBD1	TGCGCCAGCAGCGGGGAAGACAGGGCAGGTGAAAAACTGTTTTTT	CASSGEDRAGEKLFF
TRBJ2-3	NA	TRBV30	TRBD2	TGTGCCTGGAGGGCGGGGGGCACAGATACGCAGTATTTT	CAWRAGGTDTQYF
TRBJ1-6	NA	TRBV19	NA	TGTGCCAGTAGTATAGGAAGGGAAAGGGATTCACCCCTCCACTTT	CASSIGRERDSPLHF